This is a list of T cell receptor beta chains from one sample in a study of blood T cell repertoires in COVID-19. Only in-frame clones appear in the TCRdb table, and some are missing; sequencing was by immunoSEQ multiplex PCR. The table records approximately 93,000 clones, around nine tenths of them present only once. The sample taken for sequencing was peripheral blood. The origin of the receptors is a middle-aged man with COVID-19, enrolled during active disease. The CDR3 runs from the conserved cysteine through the conserved F or W. The D gene is left open where the match is weak. Clone size, where shown, is once, few, many, or a class for clones that have expanded.

d_call	clone_size	v_call	j_call	cdr3_nt	cdr3_aa
.	.	TRBV10-3	TRBJ1-2	TGTGCCATCAGTGACCGGGACACTACAGGCTACACCTTC	CAISDRDTTGYTF
TRBD1	.	TRBV30	TRBJ1-1	TGTGCCTGGAGGCCCCCCCGGGCAGGGGGTAGTACTGAAGCTTTCTTT	CAWRPPRAGGSTEAFF
.	.	TRBV2	TRBJ2-1	TGTGCCAGCAGTGTAGACAAGGACAGACCCAACAATGAGCAGTTCTTC	CASSVDKDRPNNEQFF
TRBD2	.	TRBV7-2	TRBJ2-2	TGTGCCAGCAGCTGGACTAGCGGCCAGAACACCGGGGAGCTGTTTTTT	CASSWTSGQNTGELFF
.	.	TRBV6-6	TRBJ1-4	TGTGCCAGCAGCTCCAGGAGGGAAAAACTGTTTTTT	CASSSRREKLFF
TRBD1	many	TRBV2	TRBJ1-1	TGTGCCAGCAGCAAGGACAGGGGAGGCACTGAAGCTTTCTTT	CASSKDRGGTEAFF
TRBD2	.	TRBV20-1	TRBJ2-2	TGCAGTGCTAGTCGGGGGGCCGGGGAGCTGTTTTTT	CSASRGAGELFF
TRBD2	.	TRBV7-2	TRBJ2-1	TGTGCCAGCAGCTTTGGGCTAGCGGGCTACAATGAGCAGTTCTTC	CASSFGLAGYNEQFF
TRBD1	.	TRBV13	TRBJ2-7	TGTGCCAGCAGCAACTGGGACAGATTGGCGAGCTCCTACGAGCAGTACTTC	CASSNWDRLASSYEQYF
.	few	TRBV24-1	TRBJ2-1	TGTGCCACGGAGGGACCCCCTCTTCTTTACAATGAGCAGTTCTTC	CATEGPPLLYNEQFF
TRBD1	.	TRBV9	TRBJ1-1	TGTGCCAGCAGCGTAGGACAGGGAGGAGAGGGTACTGAAGCTTTCTTT	CASSVGQGGEGTEAFF
.	.	TRBV7-9	TRBJ1-1	TGTGCCAGCAGCGGACTTGGGGTAATGAACACTGAAGCTTTCTTT	CASSGLGVMNTEAFF
TRBD1	.	TRBV5-4	TRBJ2-1	TGTGCCAGCAGCAAACCGGGACAGGGATCCAATGAGCAGTTCTTC	CASSKPGQGSNEQFF
TRBD2	.	TRBV4-1	TRBJ2-7	TGCGCCAGCAGCCCCACGGAAGGACTAGCGGGGTACGAGCAGTACTTC	CASSPTEGLAGYEQYF
TRBD1	.	TRBV24-1	TRBJ1-1	TGTGCCACCAGTGATACCAGGGGGCCCACTGAAGCTTTCTTT	CATSDTRGPTEAFF
.	.	TRBV3-1/TRBV3-2	TRBJ1-4	TGTGCCAGCAGCCACCATTCCTCGCGGGGGGAAAAACTGTTTTTT	CASSHHSSRGEKLFF
.	.	TRBV2	TRBJ2-7	TGTGCCAGCAGTGATCACAGCTCGCCACAGTACTTC	CASSDHSSPQYF
TRBD1	.	TRBV27	TRBJ2-7	TGTGCCAGCAGTTTACAGGGGGCTTACGAGCAGTACTTC	CASSLQGAYEQYF
TRBD2	.	TRBV19	TRBJ2-3	TGTGCCAGTACCGAAAGCGGGGCCGGGGCAGATACGCAGTATTTT	CASTESGAGADTQYF
.	once	TRBV11-2	TRBJ2-3	TGTGCCAGCAGCCGTGCCGGTGGTACGCAGTATTTT	CASSRAGGTQYF
.	once	TRBV13	TRBJ2-2	TGTGCCAGCAGCTCCAAGGGACTGCTCACCGGGGAGCTGTTTTTT	CASSSKGLLTGELFF
.	few	TRBV7-9	TRBJ2-1	TGTGCCAGTATCAACCGGGACTTGAACTACAATGAGCAGTTCTTC	CASINRDLNYNEQFF
.	.	TRBV24-1	TRBJ1-5	TGTGCCACCTGGAGCGGGACACGGGACAATCAGCCCCAGCATTTT	CATWSGTRDNQPQHF
.	.	TRBV7-6	TRBJ1-4	TGTGCCAGCAGCTTATTGGGGCAGGGTAATGAAAAACTGTTTTTT	CASSLLGQGNEKLFF
.	.	TRBV28	TRBJ1-2	TGTGCCAGCAGTTTAGTCGGGAGAGGCTACACCTTC	CASSLVGRGYTF
TRBD1	.	TRBV13	TRBJ2-7	TGTGCCAGCAGCTTAGGCTACCCGGACAGGGGCTCCTACGAGCAGTACTTC	CASSLGYPDRGSYEQYF
TRBD1	few	TRBV7-7	TRBJ2-7	TGTGCTAGCAGCCCCAGTCAGGGGGCGTTAGATTGGCCCTACGAGCAGTACTTC	CASSPSQGALDWPYEQYF
TRBD1	.	TRBV3-1/TRBV3-2	TRBJ1-3	TGTGCCAGCAGCACGACAGGGGGCACTGGAAACACCATATATTTT	CASSTTGGTGNTIYF
.	.	TRBV5-4	TRBJ1-1	TGTGCCAGCAGCCGTAATACAGGGTTGAACACTGAAGCTTTCTTT	CASSRNTGLNTEAFF
.	few	TRBV19	TRBJ2-1	TGTGCCAGTAATAAAGGGGCAGGCTACAATGAGCAGTTCTTC	CASNKGAGYNEQFF
TRBD1	.	TRBV24-1	TRBJ2-1	TGTGCCACCAGTGATTTGCGAGAGAAAAGGGGACAGGGAAACAATGAGCAGTTCTTC	CATSDLREKRGQGNNEQFF
.	.	TRBV7-2	TRBJ1-5	TGTGCCAGCAGCTTAAGCAGGAACAATCAGCCCCAGCATTTT	CASSLSRNNQPQHF
.	.	TRBV9	TRBJ1-6	TGTGCCAGCAGCACCGACGGACAGTTAAATTCACCCCTCCACTTT	CASSTDGQLNSPLHF
.	.	TRBV28	TRBJ1-2	TGTGCCAGCAGACTCCCATTAGGGGTCCTAAACTATGGCTACACCTTC	CASRLPLGVLNYGYTF
.	few	TRBV7-8	TRBJ2-7	TGTGCCAGCAGCTTCCGCCGGACAGTGGGCGGGGAGCAGTACTTC	CASSFRRTVGGEQYF
.	.	TRBV10-3	TRBJ1-5	TGTGCCATCAGTGGTGAGGGTAGCAATCAGCCCCAGCATTTT	CAISGEGSNQPQHF
TRBD1	.	TRBV28	TRBJ2-5	TGTGCCAGCAGTCCCCTTCGCGGGACAGGGGGTATCGAGACCCAGTACTTC	CASSPLRGTGGIETQYF
.	once	TRBV7-8	TRBJ1-6	TGTGCCAGCAGCCCCCCCCCGGGGATGAGTAATTCACCCCTCCACTTT	CASSPPPGMSNSPLHF
.	.	TRBV5-1	TRBJ1-6	TGCGCCAGCAGTTCGGAGGTGACAAATTATTCACCCCTCCACTTT	CASSSEVTNYSPLHF
.	few	TRBV27	TRBJ1-1	TGTGCCAGCAGTTTATCGTCGGCGGGTGAAGCTTTCTTT	CASSLSSAGEAFF
.	few	TRBV6-2/TRBV6-3	TRBJ2-7	TGTGCCAGCAGCCCGATACGACAGTCGAGCTCCTACGAGCAGTACTTC	CASSPIRQSSSYEQYF
.	.	TRBV21-1	TRBJ2-5	TGTGCCAGCAGCAAAGCGCTTTGGCTAGCGGGGATCCAAGAGACCCAGTACTTC	CASSKALWLAGIQETQYF
TRBD1	.	TRBV5-5	TRBJ1-2	TGTGCCAGCAGCTGGGGACAGGGATCAAACTATGGCTACACCTTC	CASSWGQGSNYGYTF
.	many	TRBV5-4	TRBJ2-1	TGTGCCAGCAGCTTGGATAGGGGGGGCGTTGAGCAGTTCTTC	CASSLDRGGVEQFF
TRBD1	.	TRBV9	TRBJ1-1	TGTGCCAGCAGCGCGACAGGGCAGAACACTGAAGCTTTCTTT	CASSATGQNTEAFF
.	.	TRBV18	TRBJ1-4	TGTGCCAGCTCACAGGACAGAAATAATGAAAAACTGTTTTTT	CASSQDRNNEKLFF
.	.	TRBV20-1	TRBJ1-3	TGCAGTGCTAGTGACTCTCCCAGCTCTGGAAACACCATATATTTT	CSASDSPSSGNTIYF
.	.	TRBV7-2	TRBJ2-7	TGTGCCAGCAGCATCACTAGGATGGGGTTCGAGCAGTACTTC	CASSITRMGFEQYF
TRBD1	.	TRBV4-1	TRBJ1-1	TGCGCCAGCAGCCAAGATCCAGGACAGGTTGAAGCTTTCTTT	CASSQDPGQVEAFF
.	.	TRBV12-3/TRBV12-4	TRBJ2-7	TGTGCCAGCAGTTTTGGGGGGAACGAGCAGTACTTC	CASSFGGNEQYF
TRBD1	.	TRBV24-1	TRBJ1-2	TGTGCCACCAGTGACTTGGGACAGGGCTATGGCTACACCTTC	CATSDLGQGYGYTF
TRBD1	.	TRBV27	TRBJ1-6	TGTGCCAGCAGTCCACGAGGGGGCTTTCTCTCACCCCTCCACTTT	CASSPRGGFLSPLHF
.	.	TRBV12-3/TRBV12-4	TRBJ1-2	TGTGCCAGCAGTTTCAGGGACTATGGCTACACCTTC	CASSFRDYGYTF